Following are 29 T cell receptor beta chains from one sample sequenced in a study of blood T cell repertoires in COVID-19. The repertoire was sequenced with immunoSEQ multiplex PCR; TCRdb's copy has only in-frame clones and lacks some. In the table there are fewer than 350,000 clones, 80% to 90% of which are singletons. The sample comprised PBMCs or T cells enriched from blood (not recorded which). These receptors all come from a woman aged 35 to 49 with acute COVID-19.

The CDR3 sequence is CASSQEGLGTSPYEQYF. The DNA for the CDR3 is TGTGCCAGCAGCCAAGAGGGGTTAGGGACTAGCCCCTACGAGCAGTACTTC. The V call is TRBV4-2, the J call TRBJ2-7; 9 bases fit TRBD2. The CDR3 extends over 17 amino acids. With 0 bases clipped from V and 2 bases from J, the junction kept 8 bases outside the gene matches. The germline CDR1 and CDR2 sequences are LGHNA and YNFKEQ.

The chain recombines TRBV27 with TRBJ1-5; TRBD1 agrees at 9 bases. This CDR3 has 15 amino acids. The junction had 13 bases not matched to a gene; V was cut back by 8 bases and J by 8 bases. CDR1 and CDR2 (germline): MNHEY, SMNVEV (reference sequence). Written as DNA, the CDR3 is TGTGCCAGCCGCCCCCAGGGGACAGGGACAAAGCCCCAGCATTTT. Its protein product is CASRPQGTGTKPQHF.

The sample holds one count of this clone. The CDR3 sequence is CASSQVEQGIKETQYF. In nucleotides, the CDR3 is TGTGCCAGCAGCCAAGTGGAGCAGGGGATTAAAGAGACCCAGTACTTC. The chain employs TRBV4-2 and TRBJ2-5; D might be TRBD1 (6 bases). The V end lost 1 base, the J end lost 3 bases, and 15 bases lay between the germline ends. The CDR3 totals 16 residues. Per the germline V gene, CDR1 is LGHNA and CDR2 is YNFKEQ.

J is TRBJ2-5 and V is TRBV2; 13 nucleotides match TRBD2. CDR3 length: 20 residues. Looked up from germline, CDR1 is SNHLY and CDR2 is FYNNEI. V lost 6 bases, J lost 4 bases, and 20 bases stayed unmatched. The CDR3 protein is CASSEPRETSGRPARETQYF. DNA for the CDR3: TGTGCCAGCAGCGAGCCGCGAGAGACTAGCGGGAGGCCCGCGCGAGAGACCCAGTACTTC.

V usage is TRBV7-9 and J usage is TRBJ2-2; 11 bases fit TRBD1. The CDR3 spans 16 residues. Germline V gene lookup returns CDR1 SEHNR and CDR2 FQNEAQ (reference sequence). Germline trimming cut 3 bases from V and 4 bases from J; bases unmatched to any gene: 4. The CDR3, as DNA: TGTGCCAGCAGCTTGGGACAGGGGGTCGGCACCGGGGAGCTGTTTTTT. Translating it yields CASSLGQGVGTGELFF.

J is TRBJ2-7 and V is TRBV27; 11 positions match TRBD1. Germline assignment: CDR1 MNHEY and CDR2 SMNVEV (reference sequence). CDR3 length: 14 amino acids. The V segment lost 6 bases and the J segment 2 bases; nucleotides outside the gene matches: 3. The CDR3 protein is CASSPGQGAYEQYF. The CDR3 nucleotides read TGTGCCAGCAGCCCGGGACAGGGGGCCTACGAGCAGTACTTC.

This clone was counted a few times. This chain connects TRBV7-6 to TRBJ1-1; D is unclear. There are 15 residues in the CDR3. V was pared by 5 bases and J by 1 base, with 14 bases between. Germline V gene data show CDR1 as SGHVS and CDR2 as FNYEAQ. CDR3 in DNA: TGTGCCAGCAGCCGATTAGGACTGAAGAACACTGAAGCTTTCTTT. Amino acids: CASSRLGLKNTEAFF.

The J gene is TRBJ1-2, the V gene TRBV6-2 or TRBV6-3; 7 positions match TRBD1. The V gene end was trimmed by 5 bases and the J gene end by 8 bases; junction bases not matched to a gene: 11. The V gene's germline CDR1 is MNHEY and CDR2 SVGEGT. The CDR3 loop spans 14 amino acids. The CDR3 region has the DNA TGTGCCAGCAGTAAAACGGACAGGCAGGGAGGCTACACCTTC. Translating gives CASSKTDRQGGYTF.

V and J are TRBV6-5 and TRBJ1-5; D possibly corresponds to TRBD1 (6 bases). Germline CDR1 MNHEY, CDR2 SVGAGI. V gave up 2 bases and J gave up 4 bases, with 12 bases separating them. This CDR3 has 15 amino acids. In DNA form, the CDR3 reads TGTGCCAGCAGTTACGGCCAGGGGTGGAATCAGCCCCAGCATTTT. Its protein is CASSYGQGWNQPQHF.

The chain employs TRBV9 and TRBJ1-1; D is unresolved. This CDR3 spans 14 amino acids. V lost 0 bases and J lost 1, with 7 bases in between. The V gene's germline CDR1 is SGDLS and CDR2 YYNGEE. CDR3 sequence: CASSVGTGNTEAFF. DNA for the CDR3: TGTGCCAGCAGCGTAGGTACCGGGAACACTGAAGCTTTCTTT.

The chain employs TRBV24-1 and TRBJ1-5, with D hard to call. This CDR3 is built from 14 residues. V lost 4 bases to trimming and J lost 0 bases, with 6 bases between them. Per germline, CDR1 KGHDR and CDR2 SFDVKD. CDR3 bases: TGTGCCACCAGTGACCCTACTAGCAATCAGCCCCAGCATTTT. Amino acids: CATSDPTSNQPQHF.

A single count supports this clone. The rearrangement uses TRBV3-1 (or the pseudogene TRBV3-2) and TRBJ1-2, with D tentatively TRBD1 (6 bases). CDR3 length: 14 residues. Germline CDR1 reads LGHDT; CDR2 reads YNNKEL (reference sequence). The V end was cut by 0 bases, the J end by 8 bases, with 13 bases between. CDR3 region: CASSQEGGLGGYTF. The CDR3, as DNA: TGTGCCAGCAGCCAAGAAGGGGGTCTAGGGGGCTACACCTTC.

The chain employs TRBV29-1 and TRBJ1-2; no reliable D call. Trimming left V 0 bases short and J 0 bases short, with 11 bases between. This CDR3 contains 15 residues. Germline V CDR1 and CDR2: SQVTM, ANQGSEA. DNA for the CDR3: TGCAGCGTTGAAGATAGGCAACTACCTAACTATGGCTACACCTTC. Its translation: CSVEDRQLPNYGYTF.

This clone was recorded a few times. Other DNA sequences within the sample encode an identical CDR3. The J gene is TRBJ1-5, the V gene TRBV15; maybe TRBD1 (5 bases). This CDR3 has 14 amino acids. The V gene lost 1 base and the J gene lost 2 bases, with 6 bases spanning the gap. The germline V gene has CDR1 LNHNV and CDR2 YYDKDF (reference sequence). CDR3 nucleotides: TGTGCCACCAGCAGAGGGGGGGGCAATCAGCCCCAGCATTTT. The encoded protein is CATSRGGGNQPQHF.

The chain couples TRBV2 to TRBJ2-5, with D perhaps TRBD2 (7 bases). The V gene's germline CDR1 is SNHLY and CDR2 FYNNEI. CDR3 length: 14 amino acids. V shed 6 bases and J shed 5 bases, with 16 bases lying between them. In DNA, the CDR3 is TGTGCCAGCAGGGGCGGGGGCGCGGGGGAGACCCAGTACTTC. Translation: CASRGGGAGETQYF.

CDR3 sequence (DNA): TGTGCCAGCAGCTTTCCCCCCGGGACAGGGCTCGGAAATGAAAAACTGTTTTTT. Translating it yields CASSFPPGTGLGNEKLFF. The chain recombines TRBV7-9 with TRBJ1-4; TRBD1 aligns across 9 bases. CDR3 size: 18 residues. With V trimmed by 3 bases and J by 5 bases, 13 bases remained unmatched. Germline CDR1 reads SEHNR; CDR2 reads FQNEAQ (reference sequence).

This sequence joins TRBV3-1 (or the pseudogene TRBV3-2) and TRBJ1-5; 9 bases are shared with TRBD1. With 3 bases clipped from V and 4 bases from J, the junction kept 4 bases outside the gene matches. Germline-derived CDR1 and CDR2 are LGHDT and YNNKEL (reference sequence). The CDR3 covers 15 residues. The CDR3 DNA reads TGTGCCAGCAGCCAGGGACAGGGCATGAATCAGCCCCAGCATTTT. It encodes CASSQGQGMNQPQHF.

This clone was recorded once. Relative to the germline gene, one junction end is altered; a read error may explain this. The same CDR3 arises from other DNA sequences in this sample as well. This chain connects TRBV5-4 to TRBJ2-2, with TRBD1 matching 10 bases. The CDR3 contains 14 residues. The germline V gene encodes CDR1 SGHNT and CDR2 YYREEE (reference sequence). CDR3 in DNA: TGTGCCAGCAGTTTGGACAGGGGGGCCGGGGAGCTGTTTTTT. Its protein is CASSLDRGAGELFF.

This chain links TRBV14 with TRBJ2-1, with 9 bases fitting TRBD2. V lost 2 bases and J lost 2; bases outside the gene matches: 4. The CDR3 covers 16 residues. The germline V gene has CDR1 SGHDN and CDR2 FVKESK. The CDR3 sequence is CASSQISGGTYNEQFF. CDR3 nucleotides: TGTGCCAGCAGCCAAATTAGCGGGGGTACCTACAATGAGCAGTTCTTC.

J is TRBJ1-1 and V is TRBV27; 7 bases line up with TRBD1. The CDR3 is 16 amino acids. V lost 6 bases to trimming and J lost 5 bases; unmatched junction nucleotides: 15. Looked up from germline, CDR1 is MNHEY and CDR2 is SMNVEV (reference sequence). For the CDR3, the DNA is TGTGCCAGCAGAGCCAGACCCGGGACAGTAAGTACTGAAGCTTTCTTT. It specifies CASRARPGTVSTEAFF.

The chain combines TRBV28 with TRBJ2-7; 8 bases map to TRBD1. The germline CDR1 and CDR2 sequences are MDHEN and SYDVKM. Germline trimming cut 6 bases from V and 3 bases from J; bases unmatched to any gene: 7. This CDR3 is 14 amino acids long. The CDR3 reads CASRPGQEFYEQYF. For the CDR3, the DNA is TGTGCCAGCAGACCGGGACAGGAATTCTACGAGCAGTACTTC.

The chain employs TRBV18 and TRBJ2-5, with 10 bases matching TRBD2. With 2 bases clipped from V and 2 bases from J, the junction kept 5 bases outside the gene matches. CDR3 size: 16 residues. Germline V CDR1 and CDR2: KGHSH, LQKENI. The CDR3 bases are TGTGCCAGCTCACCAACTAAGACTAGCGGGCAAGAGACCCAGTACTTC. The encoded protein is CASSPTKTSGQETQYF.

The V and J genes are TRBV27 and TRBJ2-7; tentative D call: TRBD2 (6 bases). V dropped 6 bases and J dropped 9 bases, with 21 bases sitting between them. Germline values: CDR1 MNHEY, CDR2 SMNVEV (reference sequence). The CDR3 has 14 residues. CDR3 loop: CASSLYRGSLGQYF. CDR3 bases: TGTGCCAGCAGCCTATATCGGGGGAGTTTGGGGCAGTACTTC.

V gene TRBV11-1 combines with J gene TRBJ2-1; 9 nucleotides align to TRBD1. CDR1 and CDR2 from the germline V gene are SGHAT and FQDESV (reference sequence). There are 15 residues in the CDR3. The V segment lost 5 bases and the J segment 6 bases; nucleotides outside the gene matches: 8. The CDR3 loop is CASSPPGQGSNEQFF. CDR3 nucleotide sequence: TGTGCCAGCAGCCCTCCGGGACAGGGATCCAATGAGCAGTTCTTC.

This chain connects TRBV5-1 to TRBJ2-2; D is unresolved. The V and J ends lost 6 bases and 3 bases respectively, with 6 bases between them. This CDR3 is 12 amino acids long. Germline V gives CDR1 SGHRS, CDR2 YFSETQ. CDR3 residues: CASNIDTGELFF. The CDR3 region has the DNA TGCGCCAGCAACATTGACACCGGGGAGCTGTTTTTT.

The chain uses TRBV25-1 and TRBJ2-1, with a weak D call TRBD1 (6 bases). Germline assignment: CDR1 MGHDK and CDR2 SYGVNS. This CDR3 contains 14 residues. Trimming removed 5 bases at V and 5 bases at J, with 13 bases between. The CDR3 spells CASSFWTENNEQFF. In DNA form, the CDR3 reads TGTGCCAGCAGTTTCTGGACAGAGAACAATGAGCAGTTCTTC.

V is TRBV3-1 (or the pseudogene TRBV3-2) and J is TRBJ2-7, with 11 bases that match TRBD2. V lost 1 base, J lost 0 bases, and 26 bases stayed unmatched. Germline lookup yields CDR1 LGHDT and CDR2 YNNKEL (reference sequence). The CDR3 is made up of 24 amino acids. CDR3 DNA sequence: TGTGCCAGCAGCCAAGGAATAATTGCGGGACAGCTCTTTAGCGGGAGGGCGAGCTCCTACGAGCAGTACTTC. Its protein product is CASSQGIIAGQLFSGRASSYEQYF.

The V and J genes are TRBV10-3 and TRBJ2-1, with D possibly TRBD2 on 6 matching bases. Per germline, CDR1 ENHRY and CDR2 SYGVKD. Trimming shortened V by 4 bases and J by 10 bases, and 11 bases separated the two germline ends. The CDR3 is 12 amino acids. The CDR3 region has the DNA TGTGCCATCAGTGCACTAGCCCGAGAGCAGTTCTTC. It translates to CAISALAREQFF.

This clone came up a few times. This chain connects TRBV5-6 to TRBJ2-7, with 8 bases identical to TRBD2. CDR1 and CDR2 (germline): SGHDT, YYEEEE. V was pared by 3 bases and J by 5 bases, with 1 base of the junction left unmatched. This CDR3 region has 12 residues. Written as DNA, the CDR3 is TGTGCCAGCAGCTCGGGAGGGAACGAGCAGTACTTC. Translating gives CASSSGGNEQYF.